What follows are 14 T cell receptor beta chains derived from one specimen sequenced in a study of blood T cell repertoires in COVID-19. Sequenced by immunoSEQ multiplex PCR; TCRdb stores in-frame clones only, minus some. The profile shows 50,000 or so clones, around nine tenths of them singletons. The sequenced sample was peripheral blood. The origin of the receptors is a man in his fifties with active COVID-19.

The J gene is TRBJ1-4, the V gene TRBV18; 7 nucleotides align to TRBD1. The trim removed 2 bases at V and 8 bases at J, leaving 5 bases unmatched. In germline, CDR1 is KGHSH, CDR2 LQKENI. The CDR3 covers 14 residues. CDR3 amino acids: CASSPEQGGEKLFF. The CDR3 nucleotides read TGTGCCAGCTCACCAGAGCAGGGGGGCGAAAAACTGTTTTTT.

The chain joins TRBV3-1 (or the pseudogene TRBV3-2) to TRBJ2-7, with TRBD1 identical over 10 bases. CDR1 is LGHDT, CDR2 YNNKEL, per germline (reference sequence). V lost 4 bases and J lost 6; bases outside the gene matches: 6. The CDR3 length is 14 residues. The DNA for the CDR3 is TGTGCCAGCAGCCCGCCGGGACAGGGGTCCGAGCAGTACTTC. Amino acid sequence: CASSPPGQGSEQYF.

The chain is built from TRBV9 and TRBJ2-7; TRBD2 matches at 14 bases. V lost 2 bases to trimming and J lost 1 base; unmatched junction nucleotides: 5. Germline V gives CDR1 SGDLS, CDR2 YYNGEE. The CDR3 runs 17 residues. The CDR3 loop is CASSVTSGGAGSYEQYF. The DNA for the CDR3 is TGTGCCAGCAGCGTGACTAGCGGGGGGGCCGGTTCCTACGAGCAGTACTTC.

The chain couples TRBV19 to TRBJ1-2, with D maybe TRBD1 (6 bases). This CDR3 is built from 15 residues. V gave up 6 bases and J gave up 5 bases, with 19 bases separating them. Germline lookup yields CDR1 LNHDA and CDR2 SQIVND (reference sequence). The CDR3 coding sequence is TGTGCCAGTAGGGAACTCCGGGACACGGCATATGGCTACACCTTC. Translated, it gives CASRELRDTAYGYTF.

This clone was observed a handful of times. This chain joins TRBV7-8 and TRBJ1-5; a possible D gene is TRBD1 (5 bases). CDR1 is SGHVS and CDR2 is FQNEAQ in the germline V gene. The CDR3 consists of 13 residues. The V and J ends lost 4 bases and 3 bases respectively, with 7 bases between them. The DNA of the CDR3 is TGTGCCAGCAGCTCGGGACTCAATCAGCCCCAGCATTTT. It codes for CASSSGLNQPQHF.

The chain recombines TRBV15 with TRBJ1-6; a weak D match, TRBD1 (6 bases). The CDR3 loop spans 16 amino acids. Trimming removed 3 bases at V and 11 bases at J, with 20 bases between. Germline CDR1 is LNHNV and CDR2 is YYDKDF (reference sequence). The CDR3 DNA sequence: TGTGCCACCAGCAGCCCGGTGGCAGAAGGGACACCACCCCTCCACTTT. Translation: CATSSPVAEGTPPLHF.

This clone occurred once. V gene TRBV7-6 combines with J gene TRBJ2-2; 8 bases match TRBD1. V lost 5 bases to trimming and J lost 5 bases; unmatched junction nucleotides: 10. This CDR3 spans 16 amino acids. CDR1 and CDR2 (germline): SGHVS, FNYEAQ. The CDR3 DNA sequence: TGTGCCAGCAGCGCTGTAGGACAGGGATGGACCGGGGAGCTGTTTTTT. Protein product: CASSAVGQGWTGELFF.

The chain links TRBV6-2 or TRBV6-3 to TRBJ1-5; D not certain. The CDR3 runs 16 residues. V dropped 5 bases and J dropped 7 bases, with 21 bases sitting between them. The germline V gene has CDR1 MNHEY and CDR2 SVGEGT. Written as DNA, the CDR3 is TGTGCCAGCAGTCGATTGGCACTCGGAGCGGACCAGCCCCAGCATTTT. Translated, it gives CASSRLALGADQPQHF.

The chain carries TRBV4-1 and TRBJ2-7; 8 nucleotides line up with TRBD1. V shed 3 bases, J shed 2 bases, and the junction held 6 bases outside the gene matches. The CDR3 length is 15 residues. Germline assignment: CDR1 MGHRA and CDR2 YSYEKL. The CDR3 spells CASSHTTGAPYEQYF. In DNA, the CDR3 is TGCGCCAGCAGCCACACGACAGGGGCCCCCTACGAGCAGTACTTC.

The genes are TRBV28 and TRBJ2-7; D remains ambiguous. Looked up from germline, CDR1 is MDHEN and CDR2 is SYDVKM. The germline V and J ends were trimmed by 2 bases and 3 bases, with 5 bases remaining between them. The CDR3 runs to 12 residues. The CDR3, as DNA: TGTGCCAGCAGTTTACAGGACTACGAGCAGTACTTC. Protein: CASSLQDYEQYF.

The chain joins TRBV5-4 to TRBJ2-5, with 8 positions matching TRBD1. Germline V gene lookup returns CDR1 SGHNT and CDR2 YYREEE (reference sequence). The CDR3 covers 14 residues. With 3 bases clipped from V and 5 bases from J, the junction kept 6 bases outside the gene matches. CDR3 bases: TGTGCCAGCAGCTCCAGGGGGCGCGGGGAGACCCAGTACTTC. Translating it yields CASSSRGRGETQYF.

The V gene is TRBV29-1, the J gene TRBJ1-1, with TRBD1 matching over 8 bases. V dropped 4 bases and J dropped 6; count of bases not matched to a gene: 10. The CDR3 is 14 amino acids. Germline CDR1 and CDR2: SQVTM and ANQGSEA. Here the CDR3 reads CSVVGTGVGAEAFF. CDR3 DNA sequence: TGCAGCGTTGTTGGGACAGGAGTGGGGGCTGAAGCTTTCTTT.

This CDR3 reads CASSYSPGGSYNEQFF. The CDR3 coding sequence is TGTGCCAGCAGTTACTCACCGGGGGGCTCCTACAATGAGCAGTTCTTC. The chain is built from TRBV6-2 or TRBV6-3 and TRBJ2-1; 7 bases match TRBD2. The CDR3 length is 16 residues. Germline CDR1 reads MNHEY; CDR2 reads SVGEGT. J gave up 0 bases and V 0 bases, and 2 bases lay outside the gene matches.

About this clone: One end of the junction is discordant with germline, which a read error may explain. This sequence joins TRBV11-2 and TRBJ1-1, with D tentatively TRBD1 (5 bases). Germline V lookup: CDR1 SGHAT, CDR2 FQNNGV. The CDR3 has 11 residues. CDR3 coding DNA: TGTGCCAGCAGTTTAGCGGGGGTTGCTTTCTTT. It codes for CASSLAGVAFF.